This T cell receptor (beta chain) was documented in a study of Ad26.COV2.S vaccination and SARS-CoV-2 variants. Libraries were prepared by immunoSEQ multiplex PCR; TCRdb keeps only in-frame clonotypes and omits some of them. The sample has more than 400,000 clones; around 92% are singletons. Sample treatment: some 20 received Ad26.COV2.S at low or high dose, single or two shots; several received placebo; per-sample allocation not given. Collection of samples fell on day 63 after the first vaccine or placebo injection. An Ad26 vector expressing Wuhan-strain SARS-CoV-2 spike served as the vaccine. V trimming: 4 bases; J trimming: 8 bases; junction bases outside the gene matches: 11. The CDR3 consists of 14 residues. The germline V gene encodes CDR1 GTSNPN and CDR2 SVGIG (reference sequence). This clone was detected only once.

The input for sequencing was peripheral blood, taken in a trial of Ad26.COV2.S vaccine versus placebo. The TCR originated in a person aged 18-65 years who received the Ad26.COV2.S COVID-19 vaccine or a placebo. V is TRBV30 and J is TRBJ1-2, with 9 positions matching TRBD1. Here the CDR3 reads CAWTLNRGHGGYTF. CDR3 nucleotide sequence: TGTGCCTGGACGTTAAACAGGGGGCATGGCGGCTACACCTTC.